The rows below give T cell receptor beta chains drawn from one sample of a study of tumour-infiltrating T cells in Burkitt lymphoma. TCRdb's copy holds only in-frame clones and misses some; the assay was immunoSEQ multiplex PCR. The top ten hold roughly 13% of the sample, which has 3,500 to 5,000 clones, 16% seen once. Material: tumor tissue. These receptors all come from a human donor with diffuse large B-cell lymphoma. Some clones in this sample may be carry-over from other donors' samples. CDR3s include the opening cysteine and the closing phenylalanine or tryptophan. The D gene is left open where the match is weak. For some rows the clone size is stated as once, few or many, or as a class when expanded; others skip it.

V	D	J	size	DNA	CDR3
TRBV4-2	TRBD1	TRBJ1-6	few	TGTGCCAGCAGCCTCAGGACAGGGGTCCCCTATAATTCACCCCTCCACTTT	CASSLRTGVPYNSPLHF
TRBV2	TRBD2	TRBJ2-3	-	TGTGCCAGCAGGGGAGGGGTTACGCAGTATTTT	CASRGGVTQYF
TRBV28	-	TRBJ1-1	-	TGTGCCAGCAGTTTTAGTACAGGGCGTTGGGGGACTGAAGCTTTCTTT	CASSFSTGRWGTEAFF
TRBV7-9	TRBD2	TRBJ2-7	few	TGTGCCAGCAGCCCCCTAGCGGGGTGGGACGAGCAGTACTTC	CASSPLAGWDEQYF
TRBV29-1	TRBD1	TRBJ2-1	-	TGCAGCTCAGGACAGGGTTACAATGAGCAGTTCTTC	CSSGQGYNEQFF
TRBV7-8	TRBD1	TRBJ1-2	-	TGTGCCAGCAGCTTAGATGGGGTCAGGGGGTATAGTGGCTACACCTTC	CASSLDGVRGYSGYTF
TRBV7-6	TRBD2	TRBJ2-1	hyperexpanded	TGTGCCAGCAGCTTATTATTAGGTACGGGGGGTCGAGACGGCAATGAGCAGTTCTTC	CASSLLLGTGGRDGNEQFF
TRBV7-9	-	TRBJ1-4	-	TGTGCCAGCAGCTTCCCCAGAACAACTAATGAAAAACTGTTTTTT	CASSFPRTTNEKLFF
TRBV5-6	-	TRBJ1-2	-	TGTGCCAGCAGCTTGGCTAACTATGGCTACACCTTC	CASSLANYGYTF
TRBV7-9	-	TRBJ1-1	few	TGTGCCAGCAGTCCGGGGAACAGAGAAGCTTTCTTT	CASSPGNREAFF
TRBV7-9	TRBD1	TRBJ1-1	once	TGTGCCAGCAGCTTCCTGGACAGGGTAGGCGGTGAAGCTTTCTTT	CASSFLDRVGGEAFF
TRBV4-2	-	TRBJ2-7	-	TGTGCCAGCAGCCAGGTCTCGGGAGAACCCCTCTACGAGCAGTACTTC	CASSQVSGEPLYEQYF
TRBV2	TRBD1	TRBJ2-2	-	TGTGCCAGCAGTGACCCCCCGGGACAGGGGGCGGACACCGGGGAGCTGTTTTTT	CASSDPPGQGADTGELFF
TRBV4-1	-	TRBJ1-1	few	TGCGCCAGCAGAGGAGGAGGCACTGAAGCTTTCTTT	CASRGGGTEAFF
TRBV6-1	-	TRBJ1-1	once	TGTGCCAGCACCGAAACAGGTGGTTACACTGAAGCTTTCTTT	CASTETGGYTEAFF
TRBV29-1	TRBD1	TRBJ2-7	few	TGCAGCGTTGAAGGTCACAGGGGCGCCTACGAGCAGTACTTC	CSVEGHRGAYEQYF
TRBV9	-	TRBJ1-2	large	TGTGCCAGCAAAGGACAGATAGATAACTATGGCTACACCTTC	CASKGQIDNYGYTF
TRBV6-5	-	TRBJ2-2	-	TGTGCCAGCAGCCCCTGGGAAGCCGGGGAGCTGTTTTTT	CASSPWEAGELFF
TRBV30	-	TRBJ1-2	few	TGTGCCTGGAGTCCGGACACATTCTATGGCTACACCTTC	CAWSPDTFYGYTF
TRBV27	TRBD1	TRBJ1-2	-	TGTGCCAGCAGTTTAGGGACAGGGCATGGCTACACCTTC	CASSLGTGHGYTF
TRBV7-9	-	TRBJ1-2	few	TGTGCCAGCAGCCGGGCGGCGGGGGACGGCTACACCTTC	CASSRAAGDGYTF
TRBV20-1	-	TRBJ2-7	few	TGCAGTGCTAGCGGGGGTTACGAGCAGTACTTC	CSASGGYEQYF
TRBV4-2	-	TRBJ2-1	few	TGTGCCAGCAGCCAAGAGTGGCGGGGGCCTTACAATGAGCAGTTCTTC	CASSQEWRGPYNEQFF
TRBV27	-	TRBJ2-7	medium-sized	TGTGCCAGCAGCTTCCTTCAAGACGAGCAGTACTTC	CASSFLQDEQYF
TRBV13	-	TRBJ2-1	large	TGTGCCAGCAGCCCAACCCCCAGCTCCTACAATGAGCAGTTCTTC	CASSPTPSSYNEQFF
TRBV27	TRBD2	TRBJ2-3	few	TGTGCCAGCAGTTTCAGCGGGGGCCGTCCTAGCACAGATACGCAGTATTTT	CASSFSGGRPSTDTQYF
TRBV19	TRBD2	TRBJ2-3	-	TGTGCCAGTAGTACAACTAGCGGGAGTTTCACAGATACGCAGTATTTT	CASSTTSGSFTDTQYF
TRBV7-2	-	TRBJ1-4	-	TGTGCCAGCAGCGACGGGTGGACAACTAATGAAAAACTGTTTTTT	CASSDGWTTNEKLFF
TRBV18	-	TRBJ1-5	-	TGTGCCAGCTCACCCCGCAGGGGCAATCAGCCCCAGCATTTT	CASSPRRGNQPQHF
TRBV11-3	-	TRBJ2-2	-	TGTGCCAGCAGCTTAGGGACAGTAAACACCGGGGAGCTGTTTTTT	CASSLGTVNTGELFF
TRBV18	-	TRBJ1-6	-	TGTGCCAGCTCACCCCCTTTATCGTATGAGGGGTCACCCCTCCACTTT	CASSPPLSYEGSPLHF
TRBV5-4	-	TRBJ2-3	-	TGTGCCAGCAGCTTGAATGTCCGAGGGCAGGGTACGCAGTATTTT	CASSLNVRGQGTQYF
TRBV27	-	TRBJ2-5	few	TGTGCCAGCAGTTTTAATCCTAGGGAGACCCAGTACTTC	CASSFNPRETQYF
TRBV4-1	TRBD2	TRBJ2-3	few	TGCGCCAGCAGCCAAGATCAGGGTCTAGCGGGAGTAGGCACAGATACGCAGTATTTT	CASSQDQGLAGVGTDTQYF
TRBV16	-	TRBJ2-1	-	TGTGCCAGCAGCCAAGCGAGGTACAATGAGCAGTTCTTC	CASSQARYNEQFF
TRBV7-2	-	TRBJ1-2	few	TGTGCCAGCAGCTTAGGGGCGGGGGGAGGCTACACCTTC	CASSLGAGGGYTF
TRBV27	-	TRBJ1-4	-	TGTGCCAGCAGTTTATCTGGGCGGGGCACGGAAAAACTGTTTTTT	CASSLSGRGTEKLFF
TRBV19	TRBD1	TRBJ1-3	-	TGTGCCAGTAGGGACAGGACAGCTGGAAACACCATATATTTT	CASRDRTAGNTIYF
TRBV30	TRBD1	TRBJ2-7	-	TGTGCCTCAGCTGGACAGGATGGCTACGAGCAGTACTTC	CASAGQDGYEQYF
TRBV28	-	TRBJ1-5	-	TGTGCCAGCAGTTTTGGCTATCAGCCCCAGCATTTT	CASSFGYQPQHF
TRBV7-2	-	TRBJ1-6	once	TGTGCCAGCAGCTTTTTCCCAGGGTCGGGGTCACCCCTCCACTTT	CASSFFPGSGSPLHF
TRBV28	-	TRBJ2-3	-	TGTGCCAGCAGTTCAATGGACGGTCCGCAGGGGACCAGTACAGATACGCAGTATTTT	CASSSMDGPQGTSTDTQYF
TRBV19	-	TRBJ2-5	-	TGTGCCAGTAGTATTCTCGGGTGGGAAGAGACCCAGTACTTC	CASSILGWEETQYF
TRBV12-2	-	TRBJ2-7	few	TGTGCAAGTCGCTTAGGGGGCTCAGGGGCCTACGAGCAGTACTTC	CASRLGGSGAYEQYF
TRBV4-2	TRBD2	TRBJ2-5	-	TGTGCCAGCAGCCTGACTGCGGGAGAAGAGACCCAGTACTTC	CASSLTAGEETQYF
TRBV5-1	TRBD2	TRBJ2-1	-	TGCGCCAGCAGCGAGGCGGCTAGCGGGGTGAATGAGCAGTTCTTC	CASSEAASGVNEQFF
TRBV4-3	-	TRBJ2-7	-	TGCGCCAGCAGCCAAGGTAGAGGCCCGAGCACCGCCGAGCAGTACTTC	CASSQGRGPSTAEQYF
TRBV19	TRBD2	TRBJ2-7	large	TGTGCCAGTAGTATGGTCGCGGGGGGGTACGAGCAGTACTTC	CASSMVAGGYEQYF
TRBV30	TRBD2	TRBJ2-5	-	TGTGCCCAGGACAAGGGAGGGCTGGCCCAGTACTTC	CAQDKGGLAQYF
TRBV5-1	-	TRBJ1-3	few	TGCGCCAGCAGCGGACAGAGCACAGAGCGGGGAAACACCATATATTTT	CASSGQSTERGNTIYF
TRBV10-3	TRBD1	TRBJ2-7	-	TGTGCCATCAGTTGGACAGGGGATTCCTACGAGCAGTACTTC	CAISWTGDSYEQYF
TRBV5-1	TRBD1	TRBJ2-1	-	TGCGCCAGCAGCGTTACAGGGGCGGACGTAGATGAGCAGTTCTTC	CASSVTGADVDEQFF
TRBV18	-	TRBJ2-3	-	TGTGCCAGCTCACCCGGGGATACGCAGTATTTT	CASSPGDTQYF
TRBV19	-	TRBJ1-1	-	TGTGCCAGTAGTGCATATCTGTTGGGACGGATGAACACTGAAGCTTTCTTT	CASSAYLLGRMNTEAFF
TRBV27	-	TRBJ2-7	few	TGTGCCAGCAGTTTAGGAGGCCTTCGCGGGCAGTACTTC	CASSLGGLRGQYF
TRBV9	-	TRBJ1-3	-	TGTGCCAGCAGCCCTTCCGCCAGGCTCTCTGGAAACACCATATATTTT	CASSPSARLSGNTIYF
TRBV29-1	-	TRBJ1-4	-	TGCAGCGTTGGAGCCAGGAACAATGAAAAACTGTTTTTT	CSVGARNNEKLFF